This entry describes one T cell receptor (beta chain). The data are from a study of control samples from healthy donors and cancer patients. The repertoire was sequenced with immunoSEQ multiplex PCR; TCRdb's copy has only in-frame clones and lacks some. Of over 200,000 clones listed, about 80% are singletons. V was pared by 0 bases and J by 8 bases, with 2 bases of the junction left unmatched. The germline gives CDR1 SGHNT, CDR2 YYREEE (reference sequence). The CDR3 covers 14 residues. The TCR originated in a woman aged 60-75 years with lung cancer. Sequenced sample: PBMCs. This chain connects TRBV5-4 to TRBJ2-2; 9 nucleotides line up with TRBD1. The CDR3 DNA reads TGTGCCAGCAGCTTGGGACAGGGGGTGGGGGAGCTGTTTTTT. This codes for CASSLGQGVGELFF.